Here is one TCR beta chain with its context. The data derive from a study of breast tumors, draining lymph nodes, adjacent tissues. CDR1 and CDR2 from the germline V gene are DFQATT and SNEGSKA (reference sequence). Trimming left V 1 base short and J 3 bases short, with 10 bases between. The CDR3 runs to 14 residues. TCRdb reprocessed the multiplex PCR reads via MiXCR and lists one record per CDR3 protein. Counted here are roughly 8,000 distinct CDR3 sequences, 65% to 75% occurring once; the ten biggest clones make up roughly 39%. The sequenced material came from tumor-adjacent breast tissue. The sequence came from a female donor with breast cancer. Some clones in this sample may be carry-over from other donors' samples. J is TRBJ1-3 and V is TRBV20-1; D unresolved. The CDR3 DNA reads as TGCAGTGCTAGAGCGAGGGAGTTTGGAAACACCATATATTTT. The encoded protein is CSARAREFGNTIYF.